One T cell receptor beta chain is described in this entry. No antigen is known for it. This CDR3 is 15 amino acids long. Germline V gene sequence: CDR1 SEHNR, CDR2 FQNEAQ (reference sequence). The J segment lost 0 bases and the V segment lost 3 bases, leaving 1 base of the junction unmatched. The data derive from a study of graft-versus-host responses after intestinal transplantation. The table came from immunoSEQ multiplex PCR; TCRdb's copy has only in-frame clones and leaves some out. The table lists about 110,000 clones, about 93% of them singletons, with roughly 0.5% in the top ten. Overall study results and limits: GvH clones were found in recipient marrow; some appeared first in ileum or blood.

This TCR was sampled from a human donor who received an intestinal transplant. The V gene is TRBV7-9, the J gene TRBJ2-3; 9 nucleotides align to TRBD2. The input for sequencing was unstimulated CD8+ T cells sorted from spleen or lymph node cells, taken before intestinal transplant. CDR3 nucleotides: TGTGCCAGCAGCTTGACTAGCGGAAGCACAGATACGCAGTATTTT. This codes for CASSLTSGSTDTQYF.